Given below is one TCR beta chain in context. This clonotype was seen at least ten times. Its recognized antigen is unknown. No per-base quality is available; no much larger clone lies one base away. This entry belongs to a study of neurological immune-mediated disorders (dated by TCRdb to between 2017 and 2020). About the full investigation: Peripheral blood TCR-beta repertoires from HTLV-I-associated myelopathy (HAM/TSP) patients, multiple sclerosis patients and healthy controls were compared by UMI-based sequencing. The roughly 110 TCR-beta libraries covered PBMC samples along with longitudinal samples, technical triplicates, and paired sorted CD4+ and CD8+ T-cell subsets. Of the approximately 66 subjects in the cohort, around 14 were HAM/TSP patients, roughly 35 were multiple sclerosis patients, and some 20 were healthy controls.

From cysteine to phenylalanine, the CDR3 is 17 amino acids long. Just CDR3 DNA is preserved here, 51 bases in frame from base 1. From V the trimming removes 6 bases and from J it removes 0 bases, while the gene matches leave 7 bases of the junction unaccounted for. CDR1 and CDR2, looked up from the germline V gene, are MDHEN and SYDVKM. Overall results and qualifications from the work: Expanded clones from different subjects shared no identical CDR3 amino acid sequences, which suggests that TCR-beta repertoires were private in all groups. The highest TCR clonal expansion was observed in HAM/TSP patients, whereas the lowest was observed in MS patients, even when compared with healthy controls.

The healthy controls were volunteers from a blood bank in Maryland, USA. Sorted-subset TCR libraries were prepared from approximately 1 million sorted CD4+ or CD8+ T cells. Peripheral blood was subjected to Ficoll-Hypaque density gradient centrifugation to isolate PBMCs, which were then cryopreserved in liquid nitrogen. The study also sequenced paired sorted CD4+ and CD8+ subsets from healthy controls, HAM/TSP patients and MS patients. cDNA was synthesized by template-switch 5'RACE using a primer carrying a 10-nucleotide random unique molecular identifier by which each TCR transcript was tagged. Each sequencing run produced over 170 million TCR-beta sequences covering 15-18 subjects. The RNeasy kit was used to extract total RNA. The KAPA Real-time Library Amplification kit was used to amplify TCR-beta VDJ regions with primers for the TCR constant region and the 5'RACE anchor. Sample indexes and Illumina adaptors were added in a first PCR, and a second PCR then increased library yield. The roughly 650 bp TCR product was size-selected on a 2% E-gel SizeSelection system after Ampure bead purification. Before pooling, library quality was checked on a Bioanalyzer, concentration was measured with Qubit, and libraries were quantified with the Kapa Library Quantification kit. An Illumina HiSeq 2500 was used to sequence the libraries paired-end at 2 x 150 bp. To increase sequence diversity, roughly 25-31% phiX was spiked into each library pool. In the source study's methods: The UMI-based MiGEC pipeline processed quality-filtered reads and removed over 80% of raw TCR sequences during error correction. VDJ genes were aligned to IMGT germline references, and each clonotype was defined by a unique CDR3 amino acid sequence together with V-J genes. VDJtools evaluated clonal expansion, Shannon diversity and CDR3 relatedness (CalcPairwiseDistances, ClusterSamples); CLCbio workbench built phylogenetic trees. Clones with at least 8 unique UMIs were defined as expanded, with this threshold being based on coefficient-of-variation modelling across technical triplicates. TCRdb reanalyzed the raw reads on its own, using fastp at Q25 for trimming and MiXCR for clone calling, and kept in-frame beta chains. Every distinct CDR3 protein forms one entry, paired with its most common genes and DNA. The V and J calls reflect TCRdb's pipeline rather than the authors' work. The sample includes 17,000 or so distinct CDR3 sequences, with about 10% observed a single time. Of the sample, 25% to 35% is held by the ten largest clones.

The sample consisted of CD8+ T cells from blood. Recombination joined TRBV28 with TRBJ2-1, with 11 central nucleotides matching TRBD2. This TCR was recovered from a woman aged 50 to 60 in good health. The CDR3 region reads CASRGTSGLSSYNEQFF. The DNA is as follows: TGTGCCAGCAGAGGGACTAGCGGACTAAGCTCCTACAATGAGCAGTTCTTC. Where the CDR3 stops, the reference TRBV28 and TRBJ2-1 genes take over; the full variable domain is DVKVTQSSRYLVKRTGEKVFLECVQDMDHENMFWYRQDPGLGLRLIYFSYDVKMKEKGDIPEGYSVSREKKERFSLILESASTNQTSMYLCASRGTSGLSSYNEQFFGPGTRLTVL.